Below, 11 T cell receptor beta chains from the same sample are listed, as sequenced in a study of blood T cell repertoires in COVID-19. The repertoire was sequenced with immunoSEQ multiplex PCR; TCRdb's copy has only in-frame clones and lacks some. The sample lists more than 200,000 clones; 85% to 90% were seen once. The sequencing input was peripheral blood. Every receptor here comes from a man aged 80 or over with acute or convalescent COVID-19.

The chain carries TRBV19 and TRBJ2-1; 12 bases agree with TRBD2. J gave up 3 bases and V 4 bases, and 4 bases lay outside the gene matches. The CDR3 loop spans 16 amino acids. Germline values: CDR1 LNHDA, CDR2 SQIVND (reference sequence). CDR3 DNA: TGTGCCAGTAGTAGGAGACTAGCGGGAGACTACAATGAGCAGTTCTTC. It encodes CASSRRLAGDYNEQFF.

The chain's CDR3 is CASRTSGEETQYF. Written as DNA, the CDR3 is TGTGCCAGTAGGACTAGCGGGGAAGAGACCCAGTACTTC. The chain joins TRBV19 to TRBJ2-5; TRBD2 agrees at 11 bases. Trimming at V came to 6 bases and at J to 3 bases, leaving 0 bases not matched to a gene. Germline V lookup: CDR1 LNHDA, CDR2 SQIVND (reference sequence). The CDR3 has 13 amino acids.

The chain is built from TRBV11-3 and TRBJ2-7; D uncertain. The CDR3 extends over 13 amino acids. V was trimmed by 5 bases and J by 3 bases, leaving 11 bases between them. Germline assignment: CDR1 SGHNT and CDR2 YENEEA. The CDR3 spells CASSLTLIYEQYV. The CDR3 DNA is TGTGCCAGCAGCCTAACCCTGATCTACGAGCAGTACGTC.

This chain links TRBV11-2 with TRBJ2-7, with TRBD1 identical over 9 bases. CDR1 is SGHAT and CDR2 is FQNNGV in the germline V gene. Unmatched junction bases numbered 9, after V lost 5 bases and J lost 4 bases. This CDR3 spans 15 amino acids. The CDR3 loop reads CASSPRRTGDYEQYF. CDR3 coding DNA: TGTGCCAGCAGCCCCCGACGGACAGGGGATTACGAGCAGTACTTC.

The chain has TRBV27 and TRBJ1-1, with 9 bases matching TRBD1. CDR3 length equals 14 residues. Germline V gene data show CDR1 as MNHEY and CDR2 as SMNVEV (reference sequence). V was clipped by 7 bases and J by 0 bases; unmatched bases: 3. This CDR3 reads CASKGQGMNTEAFF. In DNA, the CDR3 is TGTGCCAGCAAGGGACAGGGAATGAACACTGAAGCTTTCTTT.

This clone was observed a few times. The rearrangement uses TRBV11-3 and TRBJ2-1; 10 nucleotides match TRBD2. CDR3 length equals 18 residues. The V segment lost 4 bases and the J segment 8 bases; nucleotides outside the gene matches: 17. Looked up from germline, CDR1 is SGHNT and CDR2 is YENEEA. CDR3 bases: TGTGCCAGCAGCTCAAAAATAGCGGGAGGCCCCAGTATCGATGAGCAGTTCTTC. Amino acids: CASSSKIAGGPSIDEQFF.

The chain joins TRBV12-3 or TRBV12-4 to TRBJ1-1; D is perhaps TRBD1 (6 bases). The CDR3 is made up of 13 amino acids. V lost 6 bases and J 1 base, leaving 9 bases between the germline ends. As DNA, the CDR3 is TGTGCCAGCAGGGAGACAGGGAACACTGAAGCTTTCTTT. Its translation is CASRETGNTEAFF.

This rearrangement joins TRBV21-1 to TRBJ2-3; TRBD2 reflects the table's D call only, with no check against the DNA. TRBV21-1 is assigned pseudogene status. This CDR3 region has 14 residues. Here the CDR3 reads CASSGGRIPDTQYF. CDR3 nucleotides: TGTGCCAGCAGCGGCGGGAGAATCCCAGATACGCAGTATTTT.

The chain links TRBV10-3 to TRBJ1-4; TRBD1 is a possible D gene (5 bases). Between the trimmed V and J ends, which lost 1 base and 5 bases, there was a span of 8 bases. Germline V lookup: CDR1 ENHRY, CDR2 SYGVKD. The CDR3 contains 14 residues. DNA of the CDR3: TGTGCCATCAGTGAGTACAGGCCAAATGAAAAACTGTTTTTT. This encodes CAISEYRPNEKLFF.

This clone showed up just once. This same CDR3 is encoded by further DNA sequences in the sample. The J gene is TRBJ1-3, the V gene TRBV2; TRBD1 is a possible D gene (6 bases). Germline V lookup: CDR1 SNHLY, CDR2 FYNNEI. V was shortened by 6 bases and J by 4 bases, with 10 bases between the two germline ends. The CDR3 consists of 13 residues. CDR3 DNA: TGTGCCAGCAGGCGGACAGACGGAAACACCATATATTTT. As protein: CASRRTDGNTIYF. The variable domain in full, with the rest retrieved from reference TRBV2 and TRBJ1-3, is EPEVTQTPSHQVTQMGQEVILRCVPISNHLYFYWYRQILGQKVEFLVSFYNNEISEKSEIFDDQFSVERPDGSNFTLKIRSTKLEDSAMYFCASRRTDGNTIYFGEGSWLTVV.

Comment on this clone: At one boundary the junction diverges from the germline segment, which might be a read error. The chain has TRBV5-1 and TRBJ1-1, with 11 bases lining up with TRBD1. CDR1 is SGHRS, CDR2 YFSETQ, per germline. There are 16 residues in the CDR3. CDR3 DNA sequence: TGCGCCCGCAGCCCGTCCCGGGACAGGGGGGGGACTGAAGCTTTCTTT. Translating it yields CARSPSRDRGGTEAFF.